The rows below give T cell receptor beta chains drawn from one sample of a study of persistence of HIV-infected CD4 T cells. The antigens for these receptors are not known. Libraries were prepared by immunoSEQ multiplex PCR; TCRdb keeps only in-frame clonotypes and omits some of them. The table lists more than 35,000 clones, 80% of them singletons. Material: CD4+ T cells sorted from PBMCs after roughly 18-hour stimulation, obtained from a patient who received antiretroviral therapy. The receptors shown here come from an adult man with HIV who was CMV-seropositive. CDR3s include the opening cysteine and the closing phenylalanine or tryptophan. A D gene is named only where the DNA matches it firmly. Size is omitted from some rows. Given values are once, few, many or a class for expanded clones.

CDR3: CASSFTRNEQFF
DNA: TGTGCCAGCAGCTTTACACGGAATGAGCAGTTCTTC
size: -
J: TRBJ2-1
V: TRBV7-8
D: -

CDR3: CASSSTGEVAYGYTF
DNA: TGCGCCAGCAGCTCTACAGGGGAGGTTGCCTATGGCTACACCTTC
size: -
J: TRBJ1-2
V: TRBV5-1
D: TRBD1

CDR3: CASIPREVNTEAFF
DNA: TGTGCCAGCATCCCCAGGGAAGTGAACACTGAAGCTTTCTTT
size: -
J: TRBJ1-1
V: TRBV6-6
D: -

CDR3: CASSATSFAGQPQHF
DNA: TGTGCCAGTAGTGCTACTTCTTTCGCGGGACAGCCCCAGCATTTT
size: few
J: TRBJ1-5
V: TRBV19
D: -

CDR3: CASSLGGGYNQPQHF
DNA: TGTGCCAGCAGCTTGGGCGGGGGGTACAATCAGCCCCAGCATTTT
size: -
J: TRBJ1-5
V: TRBV5-8
D: -

CDR3: CASSLGTLSSYNEQFF
DNA: TGTGCCAGCAGCTTGGGCACGCTTAGCTCCTACAATGAGCAGTTCTTC
size: -
J: TRBJ2-1
V: TRBV5-6
D: -

CDR3: CATSREPNGAYGYTF
DNA: TGTGCCACCAGCAGAGAGCCCAATGGTGCCTATGGCTACACCTTC
size: -
J: TRBJ1-2
V: TRBV15
D: -

CDR3: CASSVQSSYNSPLHF
DNA: TGTGCCAGCAGTGTCCAGAGCTCCTATAATTCACCCCTCCACTTT
size: -
J: TRBJ1-6
V: TRBV5-5
D: -

CDR3: CASSPRRGSNTEAFF
DNA: TGTGCCAGCAGTCCCAGGCGGGGAAGTAACACTGAAGCTTTCTTT
size: -
J: TRBJ1-1
V: TRBV7-2
D: -

CDR3: CASSTAISSYNEQFF
DNA: TGTGCCAGCAGTACAGCGATAAGCTCCTACAATGAGCAGTTCTTC
size: -
J: TRBJ2-1
V: TRBV6-5
D: -

CDR3: CASSGLAGGSYEQYF
DNA: TGTGCCAGCAGTGGACTAGCGGGGGGATCCTACGAGCAGTACTTC
size: -
J: TRBJ2-7
V: TRBV28
D: TRBD2

CDR3: CASSTRRWTSGATGELFF
DNA: TGTGCCAGCAGCACGAGGAGGTGGACTAGCGGGGCCACCGGGGAGCTGTTTTTT
size: -
J: TRBJ2-2
V: TRBV11-2
D: TRBD2

CDR3: CASSITNLVTEAFF
DNA: TGTGCCAGTAGTATCACCAACCTCGTCACTGAAGCTTTCTTT
size: -
J: TRBJ1-1
V: TRBV19
D: -

CDR3: CASSLDQGKTNQPQHF
DNA: TGTGCCAGCAGCTTGGACCAGGGGAAGACCAATCAGCCCCAGCATTTT
size: once
J: TRBJ1-5
V: TRBV5-5
D: -

CDR3: CASSQDQDRNSPLHF
DNA: TGTGCCAGCAGCCAAGATCAGGACAGAAATTCACCCCTCCACTTT
size: -
J: TRBJ1-6
V: TRBV4-2
D: -

CDR3: CASSPGQFLLNSPLHF
DNA: TGTGCCAGCAGCCCTGGTCAGTTCTTGTTGAATTCACCCCTCCACTTT
size: once
J: TRBJ1-6
V: TRBV14
D: -

CDR3: CASRYDRARTQYF
DNA: TGCGCCAGCAGGTATGACAGGGCAAGAACGCAGTATTTT
size: -
J: TRBJ2-3
V: TRBV5-1
D: TRBD1

CDR3: CASSQEGRVATNEKLFF
DNA: TGTGCCAGCAGCCAAGAGGGACGGGTTGCAACTAATGAAAAACTGTTTTTT
size: -
J: TRBJ1-4
V: TRBV4-2
D: -

CDR3: CASSPRDGNTGELFF
DNA: TGTGCCAGCAGCCCCCGGGACGGGAACACCGGGGAGCTGTTTTTT
size: -
J: TRBJ2-2
V: TRBV9
D: -

CDR3: CASRLLTGNSPLHF
DNA: TGTGCCAGCAGGCTCCTAACAGGGAATTCACCCCTCCACTTT
size: -
J: TRBJ1-6
V: TRBV6-5
D: -

CDR3: CASSQDGYYSEQGAVSGQYF
DNA: TGTGCCAGCAGCCAAGATGGATATTACTCAGAACAGGGAGCCGTTAGTGGGCAGTATTTT
size: -
J: TRBJ2-3
V: TRBV3-1/TRBV3-2
D: -

CDR3: CASSLGRGQRNTEAFF
DNA: TGTGCCAGCAGCTTGGGGAGGGGACAGCGGAACACTGAGGCTTTCTTT
size: -
J: TRBJ1-1
V: TRBV5-4
D: TRBD1

CDR3: CAISEPNEARNEQFF
DNA: TGTGCCATCAGTGAGCCCAACGAGGCTCGCAATGAGCAGTTCTTC
size: -
J: TRBJ2-1
V: TRBV10-3
D: -

CDR3: CASSWGTSSNQPQHF
DNA: TGTGCCAGCAGCTGGGGGACATCTAGCAATCAGCCCCAGCATTTT
size: -
J: TRBJ1-5
V: TRBV5-6
D: -

CDR3: CASSRTLLDRASYEQYF
DNA: TGCGCCAGCAGTCGTACTCTTTTGGACAGGGCATCCTACGAGCAGTACTTC
size: -
J: TRBJ2-7
V: TRBV4-1
D: TRBD1

CDR3: CASSRRRTGLTNTEAFF
DNA: TGTGCCAGCAGTCGACGTAGGACAGGGTTAACGAACACTGAAGCTTTCTTT
size: few
J: TRBJ1-1
V: TRBV6-6
D: TRBD1

CDR3: CASSYRDRGDEQYF
DNA: TGTGCCAGCAGTTACCGGGACAGGGGAGATGAGCAGTACTTC
size: -
J: TRBJ2-7
V: TRBV6-5
D: TRBD1

CDR3: CASSPPVAKNIQYF
DNA: TGTGCCAGCTCACCACCGGTAGCCAAAAACATTCAGTACTTC
size: -
J: TRBJ2-4
V: TRBV18
D: -

CDR3: CASSTLSGFNQPQHF
DNA: TGTGCCAGCAGCACCCTTTCGGGCTTCAATCAGCCCCAGCATTTT
size: -
J: TRBJ1-5
V: TRBV28
D: -

CDR3: CASSLALNTEAFF
DNA: TGTGCCAGCAGCTTAGCGCTGAACACTGAAGCTTTCTTT
size: -
J: TRBJ1-1
V: TRBV11-3
D: -

CDR3: CASSLGHSGEQYF
DNA: TGTGCCAGCAGTTTGGGGCATTCGGGCGAGCAGTACTTC
size: -
J: TRBJ2-7
V: TRBV28
D: -

CDR3: CASSLGQSQDTQYF
DNA: TGTGCCAGCTCACTGGGACAGTCACAAGATACGCAGTATTTT
size: -
J: TRBJ2-3
V: TRBV18
D: TRBD1

CDR3: CASSLLGLGRGNTGELFF
DNA: TGTGCCAGCAGTTTATTGGGGTTGGGCAGGGGTAACACCGGGGAGCTGTTTTTT
size: -
J: TRBJ2-2
V: TRBV27
D: -